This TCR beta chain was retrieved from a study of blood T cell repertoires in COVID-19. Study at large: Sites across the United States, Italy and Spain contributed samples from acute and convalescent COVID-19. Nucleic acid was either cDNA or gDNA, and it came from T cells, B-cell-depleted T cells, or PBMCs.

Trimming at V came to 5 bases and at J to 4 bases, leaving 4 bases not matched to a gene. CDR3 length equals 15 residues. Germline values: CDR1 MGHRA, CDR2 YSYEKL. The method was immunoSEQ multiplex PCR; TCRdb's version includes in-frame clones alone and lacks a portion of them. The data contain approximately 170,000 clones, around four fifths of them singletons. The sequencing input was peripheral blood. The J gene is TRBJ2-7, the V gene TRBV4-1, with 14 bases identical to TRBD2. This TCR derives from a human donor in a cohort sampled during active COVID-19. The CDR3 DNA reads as TGCGCCAGCAGCAGCGGACTAGCGGGAGGTTACGAGCAGTACTTC. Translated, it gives CASSSGLAGGYEQYF.